This T cell receptor (beta chain) was retrieved from a study of human T cells and chemical hapten exposure. TCRdb reprocessed the RACE reads with MiXCR, giving one entry per CDR3 protein. The table has more than 250,000 distinct CDR3 sequences, approximately 8% seen once. Germline CDR1 LGHNA, CDR2 YSLEER. Trimming cost V 0 bases and J 4 bases; bases outside gene matches: 7. CDR3 length: 18 residues. This sample's time point: pre-sensitization, week 0. Sample treatment: therapeutic diphenylcyclopropenone sensitization with weekly scalp DPC. There are a few counts of this clonotype. Sequenced here: whole blood, sampled in connection with sensitization to the hapten diphenylcyclopropenone (DPC). This TCR was recovered from a man younger than 35 with alopecia areata. Some clones in this sample may be carry-over from other donors' samples. This rearrangement joins TRBV4-3 to TRBJ2-3; 13 bases fit TRBD2. CDR3 loop: CASSQEYRTSGGPDTQYF. The CDR3 DNA is TGCGCCAGCAGCCAAGAATACAGGACTAGCGGGGGTCCAGATACGCAGTATTTT.